Below are 24 T cell receptor beta chains sequenced from a single sample in a study of T-cell memory formation after mild COVID-19. MiXCR, applied by TCRdb to the 5' RACE reads, yields one record per CDR3 protein. The table includes 280,000 or so distinct CDR3 sequences, 8% to 9% detected once. Sequenced sample: PBMCs or a T cell subset sorted from them (not recorded which). The source is a man in his late teens or twenties who had mild COVID-19 (a few samples of this study predate the infection). Cell type and time point are not known.

The rearrangement uses TRBV6-6 and TRBJ2-4; D gene uncertain. The CDR3 is 17 amino acids. The germline V gene has CDR1 MNHNY and CDR2 SVGAGI (reference sequence). Between the trimmed V and J ends, which lost 4 bases and 0 bases, there was a span of 16 bases. The CDR3 DNA reads as TGTGCCAGCAGTTCCGTTGACGGATCTTTAGCCAAAAACATTCAGTACTTC. Translating gives CASSSVDGSLAKNIQYF.

This clonotype was detected many times. V is TRBV11-2 and J is TRBJ2-2; the D gene is possibly TRBD2 (6 bases). The CDR3 extends over 12 amino acids. Trimming shortened V by 11 bases and J by 7 bases, and 14 bases separated the two germline ends. CDR1 is SGHAT, CDR2 FQNNGV, per germline. The CDR3 DNA reads TGTGCCTGCACTCGCGGGGACGGGGAGCTGTTTTTT. Its protein is CACTRGDGELFF.

This clonotype was recorded at least ten times. The genes are TRBV7-2 and TRBJ1-5; D is ambiguous. The CDR3 is made up of 13 amino acids. Trimming pared 4 bases from V and 3 bases from J, leaving 7 bases between. Germline CDR1 SGHTA, CDR2 FQGNSA. CDR3 coding DNA: TGTGCCAGCAGCTCGAGGGACAATCAGCCCCAGCATTTT. It is translated as CASSSRDNQPQHF.

To note about this clonotype: Since no conserved phenylalanine or tryptophan closes the CDR3, a read error is the likely cause. The chain couples TRBV20-1 to TRBJ1-2, with 7 positions matching TRBD1. CDR1 is DFQATT and CDR2 is SNEGSKA in the germline V gene (reference sequence). The ends lost 4 bases at V and 4 bases at J; junction bases unmatched: 12. This CDR3 is built from 15 residues. The CDR3 reads CSAKKGQLAAYGYTL. In DNA form, the CDR3 reads TGCAGTGCTAAGAAGGGACAGTTGGCGGCCTATGGCTACACCCTC.

J is TRBJ2-7 and V is TRBV4-1; unclear D gene. The V end was cut by 8 bases, the J end by 7 bases, with 15 bases between. In germline, CDR1 is MGHRA, CDR2 YSYEKL. The CDR3 runs 12 residues. The CDR3 here is CASSLPVGEQYF. CDR3 nucleotides: TGCGCCAGCTCCCTTCCTGTTGGAGAGCAGTACTTC.

This clonotype was counted a few times. V and J are TRBV7-9 and TRBJ2-5; D perhaps matches TRBD1 (6 bases). V was cut by 5 bases and J by 0 bases, with 10 bases left in between. Germline lookup yields CDR1 SEHNR and CDR2 FQNEAQ (reference sequence). The CDR3 consists of 14 residues. The CDR3: CASSQGRDQETQYF. The CDR3 DNA reads as TGTGCCAGCAGCCAGGGGCGGGACCAAGAGACCCAGTACTTC.

This clonotype came up a few times. V is TRBV11-2 and J is TRBJ2-7, with TRBD1 identical over 7 bases. With V trimmed by 4 bases and J by 7 bases, 13 bases remained unmatched. CDR1 SGHAT and CDR2 FQNNGV come from the germline V gene. The CDR3 is made up of 15 amino acids. The CDR3 DNA is TGTGCCAGCAGCTCCAACCTTCGAACAGGGGAGGAGCAGTACTTC. The encoded protein is CASSSNLRTGEEQYF.

This clonotype was observed a handful of times. The V and J genes are TRBV12-3 or TRBV12-4 and TRBJ2-2; D may match TRBD1 or TRBD2 (5 bases each). The CDR3 is made up of 13 amino acids. The V and J ends lost 8 bases and 6 bases respectively, with 13 bases between them. The CDR3 spells CASFVGVPGELFF. The CDR3 DNA reads TGTGCCAGCTTTGTGGGGGTCCCCGGGGAGCTGTTTTTT.

The chain recombines TRBV6-2 or TRBV6-3 with TRBJ2-5; no reliable D call. Trimming stripped 6 bases from V and 2 bases from J, with 13 bases between. CDR1 is MNHEY, CDR2 SVGEGT, per germline. The CDR3 has 14 amino acids. DNA of the CDR3: TGTGCCAGCAGCGACCGGGCCCGACAAGAGACCCAGTACTTC. Translated: CASSDRARQETQYF.

This clonotype occurred a few times. This chain links TRBV11-2 with TRBJ2-3; 13 bases map to TRBD2. The CDR3 extends over 16 amino acids. Trimming took 4 bases from V and 8 from J; bases not matched to a gene: 9. CDR1 is SGHAT, CDR2 FQNNGV, per germline. CDR3 bases: TGTGCCAGCAGCTCGGGACTAGCGGGGCGAGGAGGTACGCAGTATTTT. This gives the protein CASSSGLAGRGGTQYF.

Ten or more counts support this clonotype. V and J are TRBV19 and TRBJ2-3, with 8 bases that match TRBD1. The V gene's germline CDR1 is LNHDA and CDR2 SQIVND (reference sequence). Losses at the gene ends were 6 bases for V and 2 bases for J; bases not matched to a gene: 7. This CDR3 region has 15 residues. The DNA of the CDR3 is TGTGCCAGTAGATTGACAGGGGTGCACACAGATACGCAGTATTTT. Translating gives CASRLTGVHTDTQYF.

The chain is built from TRBV4-3 and TRBJ2-5; 8 bases are shared with TRBD2. The germline V gene encodes CDR1 LGHNA and CDR2 YSLEER. The CDR3 is made up of 17 amino acids. V shed 1 base, J shed 4 bases, and the junction held 11 bases outside the gene matches. The CDR3 loop reads CASSQGSPRGATETQYF. In DNA, the CDR3 is TGCGCCAGCAGCCAAGGCAGTCCGCGGGGGGCGACAGAGACCCAGTACTTC.

This clonotype occurred a few times. The chain has TRBV4-1 and TRBJ2-1, with D unresolved. Germline V gives CDR1 MGHRA, CDR2 YSYEKL. Trimming shortened V by 1 base and J by 7 bases, and 14 bases separated the two germline ends. This CDR3 contains 15 residues. The CDR3, as DNA: TGCGCCAGCAGCCAAGGCTACGGGCTAGTAAATGAGCAGTTCTTC. Amino acids: CASSQGYGLVNEQFF.

This clonotype has a handful of counts. The V gene is TRBV27, the J gene TRBJ2-1; possible D gene TRBD2, 6 bases. Germline assignment: CDR1 MNHEY and CDR2 SMNVEV (reference sequence). The germline V and J ends were trimmed by 5 bases and 4 bases, with 18 bases remaining between them. The CDR3 sequence is 16 residues long. CDR3 sequence (DNA): TGTGCCAGCAGTCCCCTTACTAGCAGCTTTTACAATGAGCAGTTCTTC. This gives the protein CASSPLTSSFYNEQFF.

In this sample, this clonotype turned up a few times. The chain couples TRBV2 to TRBJ2-2; D is tentatively TRBD1 or TRBD2 (5 bases each). The germline V gene encodes CDR1 SNHLY and CDR2 FYNNEI. V lost 0 bases and J 6 bases, leaving 14 bases between the germline ends. This CDR3 contains 16 residues. The CDR3 region is CASSEARDLRPGELFF. As DNA, the CDR3 is TGTGCCAGCAGTGAAGCAAGGGACCTTAGACCCGGGGAGCTGTTTTTT. Drawing the rest from reference TRBV2 and TRBJ2-2, the complete variable domain is EPEVTQTPSHQVTQMGQEVILRCVPISNHLYFYWYRQILGQKVEFLVSFYNNEISEKSEIFDDQFSVERPDGSNFTLKIRSTKLEDSAMYFCASSEARDLRPGELFFGEGSRLTVL.

The chain uses TRBV5-1 and TRBJ2-1; D not certain. The CDR3 covers 15 residues. The germline V gene encodes CDR1 SGHRS and CDR2 YFSETQ. V lost 7 bases, J lost 4 bases, and 18 bases lay in between. The CDR3 bases are TGCGCCAGCCATACCCCTGCGACACCTTACAATGAGCAGTTCTTC. Protein: CASHTPATPYNEQFF.

A few counts support this clonotype. V is TRBV12-3 or TRBV12-4 and J is TRBJ2-1; 10 nucleotides line up with TRBD2. The ends lost 4 bases at V and 5 bases at J; junction bases unmatched: 8. The CDR3 runs 16 residues. CDR3 residues: CASSSNQRGGNNEQFF. The CDR3 bases are TGTGCCAGCAGTTCCAACCAGCGGGGGGGTAACAATGAGCAGTTCTTC.

This clonotype came up a few times. The CDR3 protein is CSTGTGGYTEAFF. The CDR3 DNA reads as TGCAGCACGGGGACAGGGGGCTACACTGAAGCTTTCTTT. The genes are TRBV29-1 and TRBJ1-1; 12 bases align to TRBD1. The CDR3 has 13 amino acids. V lost 8 bases to trimming and J lost 3 bases; unmatched junction nucleotides: 4. The germline V gene has CDR1 SQVTM and CDR2 ANQGSEA.

This clonotype was observed a few times. The chain has TRBV7-2 and TRBJ2-5; D gene ambiguous. The CDR3 extends over 13 amino acids. V lost 5 bases to trimming and J lost 3 bases, with 10 bases between them. CDR1 is SGHTA and CDR2 is FQGNSA in the germline V gene. The CDR3 coding sequence is TGTGCCAGCAGCCGACTTTCGGAAGAGACCCAGTACTTC. Translating gives CASSRLSEETQYF.

The chain uses TRBV6-5 and TRBJ2-3, with 7 bases identical to TRBD2. The CDR3 is made up of 15 amino acids. Germline assignment: CDR1 MNHEY and CDR2 SVGAGI. Germline trimming cut 0 bases from V and 5 bases from J; bases unmatched to any gene: 5. The CDR3 protein is CASSYSGGNIDTQYF. The CDR3 DNA follows: TGTGCCAGCAGTTACTCGGGGGGGAACATAGATACGCAGTATTTT.

There are a few counts of this clonotype. The chain couples TRBV25-1 to TRBJ2-1; 10 nucleotides agree with TRBD2. The V and J ends lost 7 bases and 6 bases, in that order; junction bases with no gene match: 6. The V gene's germline CDR1 is MGHDK and CDR2 SYGVNS. This CDR3 has 14 amino acids. CDR3 amino acids: CASTSGGRLNEQFF. The CDR3 region has the DNA TGTGCCAGCACTAGCGGGGGCCGACTCAATGAGCAGTTCTTC. Full variable domain (rest looked up from reference TRBV25-1 and TRBJ2-1): EADIYQTPRYLVIGTGKKITLECSQTMGHDKMYWYQQDPGMELHLIHYSYGVNSTEKGDLSSESTVSRIRTEHFPLTLESARPSHTSQYLCASTSGGRLNEQFFGPGTRLTVL.

The chain couples TRBV24-1 to TRBJ1-4, with D tentatively TRBD1 (6 bases). V lost 4 bases and J lost 5, with 13 bases in between. Per germline, CDR1 KGHDR and CDR2 SFDVKD. CDR3 length equals 15 residues. CDR3 residues: CATSDPRGTNEKLFF. The DNA for the CDR3 is TGTGCCACCAGTGACCCCAGGGGTACGAATGAAAAACTGTTTTTT.

The V gene is TRBV5-1, the J gene TRBJ2-1; 7 bases are shared with TRBD2. Germline CDR1 SGHRS, CDR2 YFSETQ. The CDR3 has 15 residues. J was trimmed by 2 bases and V by 4 bases; bases with no gene match: 6. The CDR3 loop is CASSPPGRAYNEQFF. CDR3 sequence (DNA): TGCGCCAGCAGCCCCCCAGGGAGGGCCTACAATGAGCAGTTCTTC.

This rearrangement joins TRBV7-3 to TRBJ2-2; D may be TRBD1 or TRBD2 (6 bases each). Trimming took 0 bases from V and 3 from J, leaving 14 bases between them. Germline loops: CDR1 SGHTA, CDR2 FQGTGA. This CDR3 contains 17 residues. Here the CDR3 DNA reads TGTGCCAGCAGCTTAACGTTAGGGGGGCGTTACACCGGGGAGCTGTTTTTT. This codes for CASSLTLGGRYTGELFF.